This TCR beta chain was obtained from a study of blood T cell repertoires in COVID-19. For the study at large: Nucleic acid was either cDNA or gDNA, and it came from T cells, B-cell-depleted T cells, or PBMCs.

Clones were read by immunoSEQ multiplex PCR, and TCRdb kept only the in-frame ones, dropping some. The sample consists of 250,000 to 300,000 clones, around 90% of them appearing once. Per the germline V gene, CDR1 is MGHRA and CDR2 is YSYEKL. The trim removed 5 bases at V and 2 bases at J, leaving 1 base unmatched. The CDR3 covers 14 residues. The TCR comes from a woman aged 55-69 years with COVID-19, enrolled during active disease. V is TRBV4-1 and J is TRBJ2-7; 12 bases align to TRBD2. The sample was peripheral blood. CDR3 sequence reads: CASSASGRAYEQYF. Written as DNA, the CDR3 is TGCGCCAGCAGCGCTAGCGGGAGGGCCTACGAGCAGTACTTC.